The 8 T cell receptor beta chains in this list originate from one sample, sequenced in a study of cytomegalovirus exposure and HLA in healthy donors. A multiplex PCR was run with 60 Vbeta primers and 13 Jbeta primers. TCRdb's copy holds only in-frame clones and misses some; the assay was immunoSEQ multiplex PCR. Of around 180,000 clones in the sample, about four fifths were seen once. Sequencing was done on a sample of PBMCs. These receptors all come from a male donor in good health and CMV-seronegative.

The gene calls are TRBV10-3 and TRBJ2-5, with TRBD1 identical over 8 bases. This CDR3 has 17 amino acids. J lost 0 bases, V lost 7 bases, and 13 bases had no gene match. Per germline, CDR1 ENHRY and CDR2 SYGVKD. In DNA form, the CDR3 reads TGTGCCATCAACGATCGACAGGGGACCCGACACCAAGAGACCCAGTACTTC. Residues: CAINDRQGTRHQETQYF.

As for this clone: An end of the junction differs from the germline gene, which may be a read error. This chain joins TRBV5-4 and TRBJ1-2, with 7 bases aligning to TRBD1. Germline V gives CDR1 SGHNT, CDR2 YYREEE (reference sequence). The CDR3 extends over 16 amino acids. CDR3 nucleotides: TGTGCCAGCATCCTGCCGGGACAGCCTGCTGGCTATGGCTACCCCTTC. This gives the protein CASILPGQPAGYGYPF.

This chain uses TRBV27 with TRBJ1-2, with no clear D. Germline-derived CDR1 and CDR2 are MNHEY and SMNVEV (reference sequence). Trimming stripped 6 bases from V and 3 bases from J, with 8 bases between. The CDR3 has 12 amino acids. The CDR3 loop reads CASRKEDYGYTF. CDR3 DNA: TGTGCCAGCAGAAAGGAGGACTATGGCTACACCTTC.

The CDR3 is CASSLKLPRDTSNYGYTF. The CDR3 nucleotides are TGTGCCAGCAGTTTAAAACTCCCCCGGGACACCAGTAACTATGGCTACACCTTC. The gene calls are TRBV28 and TRBJ1-2; D is perhaps TRBD1 (6 bases). V was pared by 2 bases and J by 1 base, with 20 bases between. The CDR3 has 18 amino acids. Germline V gene sequence: CDR1 MDHEN, CDR2 SYDVKM.

The V call is TRBV7-9, the J call TRBJ2-5; perhaps TRBD1 as D (6 bases). Trimming removed 4 bases from V and 2 bases from J, with 11 bases in between. The germline gives CDR1 SEHNR, CDR2 FQNEAQ (reference sequence). The CDR3 covers 14 residues. In DNA, the CDR3 is TGTGCCAGCAGCTACGACAGGATTCAAGAGACCCAGTACTTC. It encodes CASSYDRIQETQYF.

The chain links TRBV6-6 to TRBJ2-5, with 12 nucleotides matching TRBD2. V was clipped by 4 bases and J by 5 bases; unmatched bases: 2. Per the germline V gene, CDR1 is MNHNY and CDR2 is SVGAGI (reference sequence). CDR3 size: 14 residues. The CDR3 DNA is TGTGCCAGCAGTTCCGGGACTAGCGGGGAGACCCAGTACTTC. Protein sequence: CASSSGTSGETQYF.

The chain recombines TRBV28 with TRBJ1-2; no definite D call. V was trimmed by 6 bases and J by 8 bases, leaving 16 bases between them. Germline CDR1 reads MDHEN; CDR2 reads SYDVKM. The CDR3 consists of 13 residues. CDR3 loop: CASRTNVPGGYTF. DNA for the CDR3: TGTGCCAGCAGAACCAACGTCCCGGGGGGCTACACCTTC.

V usage is TRBV7-9 and J usage is TRBJ2-7; the match to TRBD2 covers 9 bases. The CDR3 has 15 residues. Germline V gene sequence: CDR1 SEHNR, CDR2 FQNEAQ (reference sequence). The J segment lost 1 base and the V segment lost 4 bases, leaving 5 bases of the junction unmatched. The CDR3 protein is CASSSGLARSYEQYF. The CDR3 nucleotides are TGTGCCAGCAGCTCAGGACTAGCGAGATCCTACGAGCAGTACTTC. The whole variable domain, remainder taken from reference TRBV7-9 and TRBJ2-7, is DTGVSQNPRHKITKRGQNVTFRCDPISEHNRLYWYRQTLGQGPEFLTYFQNEAQLEKSRLLSDRFSAERPKGSFSTLEIQRTEQGDSAMYLCASSSGLARSYEQYFGPGTRLTVT.